This T cell receptor (beta chain) comes out of a study of cytomegalovirus exposure and HLA in healthy donors. Findings and limits, study-wide: Presence/absence analysis assumed near-uniform sequencing depth across donors.

Per the germline V gene, CDR1 is SGHTA and CDR2 is FQGNSA. The length of the CDR3 is 15 residues. The V end was cut by 4 bases, the J end by 0 bases, with 7 bases between. The PCR employed 60 Vbeta primers together with 13 Jbeta primers. Generated by immunoSEQ multiplex PCR, the TCRdb table keeps only in-frame clones and is missing some. The sample yields fewer than 150,000 clones, over 70% seen once. In this sample, this clone turned up a few times. Its target is unknown. This sequence was found in a man aged 35 to 55 in good health and CMV-seropositive. The chain is built from TRBV7-2 and TRBJ2-6; D gene uncertain. What was sequenced was PBMCs. The CDR3 DNA sequence: TGTGCCAGCAGCTCACGGGTCTCTGGGGCCAACGTCCTGACTTTC. This codes for CASSSRVSGANVLTF.